This TCR beta chain appears in the sequencing data of a study of cytomegalovirus exposure and HLA in healthy donors. Whole-study context: Researchers found that more than 70% of some 400 genotyped donors fell within the Caucasian-associated ancestry cluster.

Study findings and constraints: Roughly uniform depth of sequencing across donors was assumed in presence/absence analyses.

The PCR made use of 60 Vbeta and 13 Jbeta primers. As processed by the authors: A follow-up analysis tallied 65 million to 80 million unique TCR beta chains, some 11 million shared. Assay used: immunoSEQ multiplex PCR; TCRdb lists only in-frame clones, some missing. That table is the source of V, J and clone size, and D and trimming were worked out from the DNA. The sample records roughly 190,000 clones, about 84% being singletons. This clone was detected only once. Its target is unknown. The source material was PBMCs. This receptor was taken from a man aged 50 to 59 in good health and CMV-seronegative.

In nucleotides, the CDR3 is TGTGCCAACCACAGGGACACCGGGGAGCTGTTTTTT. Translation: CANHRDTGELFF. The genes are TRBV2 and TRBJ2-2; D is perhaps TRBD1 (6 bases). This CDR3 is built from 12 residues. Germline CDR1 and CDR2: SNHLY and FYNNEI. V dropped 10 bases and J dropped 3 bases, with 9 bases sitting between them.